The 22 T cell receptor beta chains below come from one sample, sequenced in a study of blood T cell repertoires in COVID-19. Sequenced by immunoSEQ multiplex PCR; TCRdb stores in-frame clones only, minus some. The sample records about 130,000 clones, about 86% being singletons. The sample comprised PBMCs or T cells enriched from blood (not recorded which). The receptor source for this set is a man aged 50 to 59 who had recovered from COVID-19.

Here the CDR3 reads CASSYSRQSYEQYF. CDR3 coding DNA: TGTGCCAGCAGTTACTCTAGACAGTCCTACGAGCAGTACTTC. The chain joins TRBV6-5 to TRBJ2-7; weak D call: TRBD1 (5 bases). This CDR3 spans 14 amino acids. Trimming took 0 bases from V and 1 from J, leaving 7 bases between them. The germline CDR1 and CDR2 sequences are MNHEY and SVGAGI.

The rearrangement uses TRBV6-4 and TRBJ1-2; weak D call: TRBD1 (6 bases). The germline CDR1 and CDR2 sequences are MRHNA and SNTAGT. Trimming removed 6 bases from V and 8 bases from J, with 19 bases in between. There are 14 residues in the CDR3. CDR3 sequence: CASRLQPGDRGYTF. The CDR3 DNA is TGTGCCAGCAGACTTCAACCAGGGGATAGGGGCTACACCTTC.

V is TRBV7-8 and J is TRBJ2-5, with 13 bases that match TRBD2. The CDR3 extends over 15 amino acids. V shed 5 bases and J 5 bases; nucleotides not matched to a gene: 5. Per germline, CDR1 SGHVS and CDR2 FQNEAQ. CDR3 in amino acids: CASSPGLAGRETQYF. The CDR3 nucleotides read TGTGCCAGCAGCCCGGGACTAGCGGGGCGGGAGACCCAGTACTTC.

This chain links TRBV19 with TRBJ2-1, with 11 bases aligning to TRBD2. The CDR3 sequence is 15 residues long. V shed 7 bases, J shed 9 bases, and the junction held 11 bases outside the gene matches. Germline assignment: CDR1 LNHDA and CDR2 SQIVND (reference sequence). CDR3 in amino acids: CASTPRLAGGIEQFF. In DNA, the CDR3 is TGTGCCAGTACCCCCCGGCTAGCGGGGGGTATTGAGCAGTTCTTC.

This sequence joins TRBV10-1 and TRBJ1-5, with D possibly being TRBD1 (5 bases). V was clipped by 0 bases and J by 0 bases, with 15 bases between them. The CDR3 is 18 amino acids. CDR1 WNHNN and CDR2 SYGVQD come from the germline V gene (reference sequence). The DNA for the CDR3 is TGCGCCAGCAGTGAGTCGACTAGGGGTGGGGGTAGCAATCAGCCCCAGCATTTT. Its protein product is CASSESTRGGGSNQPQHF.

This sequence joins TRBV19 and TRBJ1-1; 8 bases match TRBD1. Losses at the gene ends were 6 bases for V and 0 bases for J; bases not matched to a gene: 3. The CDR3 sequence is 14 residues long. Germline V gene lookup returns CDR1 LNHDA and CDR2 SQIVND (reference sequence). The CDR3 DNA reads as TGTGCCAGTAGGGCAGGGGGCCTGAACACTGAAGCTTTCTTT. This translates into CASRAGGLNTEAFF.

The chain combines TRBV18 with TRBJ2-3; 7 bases align to TRBD1. This CDR3 has 14 amino acids. The junction had 4 bases not matched to a gene; V was cut back by 3 bases and J by 4 bases. Germline V gene sequence: CDR1 KGHSH, CDR2 LQKENI. The CDR3 DNA follows: TGTGCCAGCTCACCCCTCGACAGGGCAGATACGCAGTATTTT. Protein: CASSPLDRADTQYF.

CDR3 loop: CSVESSLNTEAFF. CDR3 nucleotide sequence: TGCAGCGTTGAGTCTAGTTTGAACACTGAAGCTTTCTTT. The V gene is TRBV29-1, the J gene TRBJ1-1, with unresolved D. This CDR3 region has 13 residues. V was shortened by 3 bases and J by 0 bases, with 8 bases between the two germline ends. The germline V gene encodes CDR1 SQVTM and CDR2 ANQGSEA.

This rearrangement joins TRBV28 to TRBJ1-5, with D tentatively TRBD1 (6 bases). Germline-derived CDR1 and CDR2 are MDHEN and SYDVKM. The length of the CDR3 is 16 residues. V lost 7 bases and J 7 bases, leaving 23 bases between the germline ends. The CDR3: CASTPMSGGPGQPQHF. CDR3 bases: TGTGCCAGCACCCCTATGTCCGGGGGGCCGGGGCAGCCCCAGCATTTT.

The gene calls are TRBV18 and TRBJ2-4; 10 bases fit TRBD1. The CDR3 loop spans 15 amino acids. The germline CDR1 and CDR2 sequences are KGHSH and LQKENI. The trim removed 5 bases at V and 6 bases at J, leaving 7 bases unmatched. The CDR3 DNA reads TGTGCCAGCTCAACGAGACAGGGGGCCGGAAACATTCAGTACTTC. Protein: CASSTRQGAGNIQYF.

The gene calls are TRBV7-9 and TRBJ2-1; TRBD2 is a possible D gene (6 bases). Between the trimmed V and J ends, which lost 5 bases and 6 bases, there was a span of 20 bases. Per the germline V gene, CDR1 is SEHNR and CDR2 is FQNEAQ (reference sequence). The CDR3 runs to 16 residues. Written as DNA, the CDR3 is TGTGCCAGCAGCCCAAGCCACGGGGGAACCGGCAATGAGCAGTTCTTC. It is translated as CASSPSHGGTGNEQFF. Variable domain in full (rest from reference TRBV7-9 and TRBJ2-1): DTGVSQNPRHKITKRGQNVTFRCDPISEHNRLYWYRQTLGQGPEFLTYFQNEAQLEKSRLLSDRFSAERPKGSFSTLEIQRTEQGDSAMYLCASSPSHGGTGNEQFFGPGTRLTVL.

The chain employs TRBV5-5 and TRBJ2-7; D is possibly TRBD1 (6 bases). CDR1 SGHKS and CDR2 YYEKEE come from the germline V gene (reference sequence). CDR3 length: 14 residues. Trimming removed 2 bases from V and 3 bases from J, with 12 bases in between. For the CDR3, the DNA is TGTGCCAGCAGCTTTTCGCAGGGGTTCTACGAGCAGTACTTC. Translation: CASSFSQGFYEQYF.

This chain links TRBV4-1 with TRBJ2-1; TRBD2 matches at 10 bases. The CDR3 is made up of 15 amino acids. Germline-derived CDR1 and CDR2 are MGHRA and YSYEKL. V dropped 4 bases and J dropped 8; count of bases not matched to a gene: 8. The CDR3 loop reads CASSRESGGADEQFF. CDR3 in DNA: TGCGCCAGCAGCCGAGAAAGCGGGGGGGCTGATGAGCAGTTCTTC.

Note on this clone: The sample has other DNA sequences that encode this CDR3 too. The CDR3 sequence is CASSPDRTYGYTF. The CDR3 DNA sequence: TGTGCCAGCTCACCGGACAGGACCTATGGCTACACCTTC. The chain uses TRBV18 and TRBJ1-2; 7 bases are shared with TRBD1. The ends lost 3 bases at V and 4 bases at J; junction bases unmatched: 2. In germline, CDR1 is KGHSH, CDR2 LQKENI. This CDR3 spans 13 amino acids. The variable domain in full, completed from reference TRBV18 and TRBJ1-2, reads NAGVMQNPRHLVRRRGQEARLRCSPMKGHSHVYWYRQLPEEGLKFMVYLQKENIIDESGMPKERFSAEFPKEGPSILRIQQVVRGDSAAYFCASSPDRTYGYTFGSGTRLTVV.

In its sample, this clone was seen once. DNA of the CDR3: TGCGCCAGCAGCCAAGAGTGGTCCCGAGCTGAAGCTTTCTTT. Protein product: CASSQEWSRAEAFF. The genes are TRBV4-3 and TRBJ1-1; D call uncertain. CDR3 length: 14 amino acids. Germline CDR1 and CDR2: LGHNA and YSLEER. Trimming shortened V by 0 bases and J by 6 bases, and 11 bases separated the two germline ends.

There are a few counts of this clone. This chain links TRBV12-3 or TRBV12-4 with TRBJ1-2; TRBD1 agrees at 7 bases. The junction had 8 bases not matched to a gene; V was cut back by 5 bases and J by 8 bases. The CDR3 length is 13 residues. This chain's CDR3 is CASSLEGARGYTF. DNA of the CDR3: TGTGCCAGCAGTCTCGAGGGGGCGCGAGGCTACACCTTC.

This chain joins TRBV7-2 and TRBJ2-4; a possible D gene is TRBD2 (6 bases). The CDR3 loop spans 17 amino acids. Germline CDR1 and CDR2: SGHTA and FQGNSA. Trimming removed 6 bases from V and 2 bases from J, with 20 bases in between. The CDR3 loop reads CASRYDRGDGTKNIQYF. The CDR3 DNA reads TGTGCCAGCAGGTACGACCGCGGGGACGGGACCAAAAACATTCAGTACTTC.

This clone was detected once. The chain employs TRBV10-3 and TRBJ1-2; 9 bases align to TRBD1. This CDR3 has 14 amino acids. The junction had 4 bases not matched to a gene; V was cut back by 4 bases and J by 4 bases. CDR1 and CDR2 from the germline V gene are ENHRY and SYGVKD. The CDR3: CAISGGTGTYGYTF. CDR3 bases: TGTGCCATCAGTGGAGGGACAGGGACCTATGGCTACACCTTC.

The CDR3 nucleotides read TGTGCCAGCAGCCCCCTTCTTCCGGGACAGGGCTCCTACGAGCAGTACTTC. Its translation is CASSPLLPGQGSYEQYF. This chain joins TRBV9 and TRBJ2-7; 9 nucleotides agree with TRBD1. The germline CDR1 and CDR2 sequences are SGDLS and YYNGEE. V shed 4 bases and J 0 bases; nucleotides not matched to a gene: 11. The CDR3 consists of 17 residues.

The CDR3 DNA sequence: TGTGCCAGCAGCACAGGGAGCAATCAGCCCCAGCATTTT. This sequence encodes CASSTGSNQPQHF. V gene TRBV7-2 combines with J gene TRBJ1-5; TRBD1 is a possible D gene (6 bases). The V and J ends lost 5 bases and 1 base respectively, with 6 bases between them. CDR1 and CDR2 (germline): SGHTA, FQGNSA. The CDR3 contains 13 residues.

The chain couples TRBV18 to TRBJ1-1; tentatively, D is TRBD1 (6 bases). V was pared by 3 bases and J by 0 bases, with 14 bases between. This CDR3 has 16 amino acids. Germline V lookup: CDR1 KGHSH, CDR2 LQKENI. The CDR3: CASSPDSFSVNTEAFF. As DNA, the CDR3 is TGTGCCAGCTCACCGGACAGCTTTTCCGTGAACACTGAAGCTTTCTTT.

Note on this clone: This same CDR3 is encoded by further DNA sequences in the sample. The chain is built from TRBV4-3 and TRBJ2-6; D perhaps matches TRBD2 (7 bases). Trimming shortened V by 0 bases and J by 4 bases, and 10 bases separated the two germline ends. The CDR3 extends over 16 amino acids. CDR1 and CDR2 from the germline V gene are LGHNA and YSLEER. The CDR3 loop is CASSQDAGAGANVLTF. For the CDR3, the DNA is TGCGCCAGCAGCCAAGATGCGGGGGCCGGGGCCAACGTCCTGACTTTC.